This T cell receptor (beta chain) was observed in a study of cytomegalovirus exposure and HLA in healthy donors. A multiplex PCR was run with 60 Vbeta primers and 13 Jbeta primers. The method was immunoSEQ multiplex PCR; TCRdb's version includes in-frame clones alone and lacks a portion of them. The sample has 45,000 or so clones, and its top ten clones hold over 7%. The source of this sequence is a male donor in good health and CMV-seronegative. What was sequenced was PBMCs.

CDR3 in DNA: TGTGCCAGCAGCGTAGATAGAGGGGGACAGTCTTACGAGCAGTACTTC. It translates to CASSVDRGGQSYEQYF. The chain is built from TRBV9 and TRBJ2-7; 7 bases align to TRBD1. Germline CDR1 SGDLS, CDR2 YYNGEE. CDR3 length: 16 residues. V shed 0 bases and J 4 bases; nucleotides not matched to a gene: 10.